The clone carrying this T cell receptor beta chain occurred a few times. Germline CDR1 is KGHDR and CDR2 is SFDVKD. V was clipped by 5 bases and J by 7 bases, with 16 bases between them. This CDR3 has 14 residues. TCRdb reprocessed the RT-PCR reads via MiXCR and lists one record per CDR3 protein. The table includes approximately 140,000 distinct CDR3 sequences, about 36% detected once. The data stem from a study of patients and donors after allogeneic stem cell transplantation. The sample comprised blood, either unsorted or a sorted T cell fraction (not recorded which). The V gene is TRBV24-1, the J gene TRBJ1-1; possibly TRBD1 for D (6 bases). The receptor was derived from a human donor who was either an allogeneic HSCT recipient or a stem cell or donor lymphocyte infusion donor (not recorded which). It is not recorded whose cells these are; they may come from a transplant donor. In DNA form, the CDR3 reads TGTGCCACCAGTGCCTCGGGACAAACCCTTGAAGCTTTCTTT. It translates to CATSASGQTLEAFF.